Below, 2 T cell receptor beta chains from the same sample are listed, as sequenced in a study of T-cell memory formation after mild COVID-19. TCRdb ran MiXCR on the 5' RACE reads and lists one entry per CDR3 protein. The sample has a few hundred thousand distinct CDR3 sequences, roughly 10% seen once; the top ten hold 20% to 25%. The sequencing input was PBMCs or a T cell subset sorted from them (not recorded which). The receptors originated from a man aged 18-30 years who had mild COVID-19 (a few samples of this study predate the infection). Cell type and time point are not known.

The V call is TRBV6-5, the J call TRBJ1-2; 8 positions match TRBD1. Germline V gene sequence: CDR1 MNHEY, CDR2 SVGAGI. This CDR3 is built from 15 residues. Losses at the gene ends were 6 bases for V and 4 bases for J; bases not matched to a gene: 10. The chain's CDR3 is CASSRTGTGSYGYTF. Written as DNA, the CDR3 is TGTGCCAGCAGCCGGACAGGGACTGGGAGCTATGGCTACACCTTC.

The chain combines TRBV5-1 with TRBJ2-3, with D possibly TRBD2 on 5 matching bases. V dropped 3 bases and J dropped 4 bases, with 12 bases sitting between them. The germline V gene has CDR1 SGHRS and CDR2 YFSETQ. The CDR3 contains 14 residues. CDR3 loop: CASSSNYGADTQYF. Written as DNA, the CDR3 is TGCGCCAGCAGCTCAAACTACGGGGCAGATACGCAGTATTTT. The full variable domain, in which reference TRBV5-1 and TRBJ2-3 provide the parts outside the CDR3, is KAGVTQTPRYLIKTRGQQVTLSCSPISGHRSVSWYQQTPGQGLQFLFEYFSETQRNKGNFPGRFSGRQFSNSRSEMNVSTLELGDSALYLCASSSNYGADTQYFGPGTRLTVL.